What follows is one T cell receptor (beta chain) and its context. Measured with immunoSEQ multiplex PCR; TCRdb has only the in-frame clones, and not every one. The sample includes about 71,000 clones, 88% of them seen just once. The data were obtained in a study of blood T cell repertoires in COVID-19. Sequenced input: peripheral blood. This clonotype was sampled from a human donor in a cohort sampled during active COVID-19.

CDR3 nucleotide sequence: TGTGCCACCAGCTCCCGGACAGGGGGCAGATCTGGGGCCAACGTCCTGACTTTC. It specifies CATSSRTGGRSGANVLTF. This chain links TRBV15 with TRBJ2-6, with 11 bases that match TRBD1. The junction had 7 bases not matched to a gene; V was cut back by 5 bases and J by 1 base. From germline, CDR1 is LNHNV and CDR2 YYDKDF (reference sequence). CDR3 length: 18 residues.